This T cell receptor (beta chain) originates from a study of blood T cell repertoires in COVID-19. About the study: Researchers got acute and convalescent COVID-19 samples from the United States, Italy and Spain. From T cells, B-cell-depleted T cells, or PBMCs came the material, which was cDNA or gDNA.

The CDR3 contains 15 residues. Germline V gene data show CDR1 as SGDLS and CDR2 as YYNGEE. V shed 0 bases and J 4 bases; nucleotides not matched to a gene: 5. Per the original methods: Reference gene primer amplification gave estimated nucleated cell counts. The assay was immunoSEQ multiplex PCR, and TCRdb's table has in-frame clones only and misses some. V, J and clone size derive from that table, while D and trimming were established from the DNA sequence. The table lists about 170,000 clones, roughly 85% of them singletons. The sequence was collected from a human donor with acute or convalescent COVID-19. The donor label of this sample is uncertain. V gene TRBV9 combines with J gene TRBJ2-5; 8 bases fit TRBD2. The sample was peripheral blood. For the CDR3, the DNA is TGTGCCAGCAGCGTAGCTTCGGGGGGGACAGAGACCCAGTACTTC. As protein: CASSVASGGTETQYF.